Sequencing of this T cell receptor (beta chain) was carried out in a study of regulatory and conventional T cells in RAG deficiency. General study results and limits: Patient subsets had shorter CDR3s; Omenn Treg-Tconv overlap exceeded 75%.

On this clone: The antigen remains unidentified.

The ends were cut back, 4 bases at V and 10 bases at J, with 20 bases in the middle. The CDR3 consists of 15 residues. The V gene's germline CDR1 is SGHTA and CDR2 FQGNSA. Produced via immunoSEQ multiplex PCR; TCRdb's table is partial and in-frame only. This sample yields 7,000 to 9,500 clones, of which about 95% are seen a single time; around 1.4% belongs to the top ten. Conventional CD4+ T cells were sorted from blood as CD25-low CD127-high cells. The sequenced material came from CD4+ effector T cells sorted from blood. The rearrangement joins TRBV7-2 to TRBJ1-5, with a tentative D call TRBD1 (6 bases). The sequence came from a human donor with RAG deficiency presenting as severe combined immunodeficiency. The CDR3 DNA reads TGTGCCAGCAGCTCCAATTGGGGGCCCGCTGCACCCCAGCATTTT. Protein product: CASSSNWGPAAPQHF.